This T cell receptor (beta chain) is drawn from a study of early T cells in non-severe SARS-CoV-2 infection. Across the whole study: Chains were not paired, and sequencing was done on bulk RNA from unsorted whole blood. Study findings and constraints: Matching results from VDJdb favored anti-spike CD8 responses, leaving private and CD4 specificities undetected.

cDNA molecules, individually, were tagged with unique molecular identifiers. MiXCR was run by TCRdb on the 5' RACE reads, yielding one entry per CDR3 protein. This table has some 30,000 distinct CDR3 sequences, roughly 4.5% appearing once. CDR1 and CDR2 from the germline V gene are SQVTM and ANQGSEA. The germline V and J ends were trimmed by 1 base and 4 bases, with 5 bases remaining between them. The CDR3 runs to 12 residues. This clonotype occurred many times. Its matching antigen is unknown. Material: whole blood. The sequence came from an adult who was a healthcare worker with PCR-confirmed SARS-CoV-2 infection or an uninfected control (not recorded which). The chain recombines TRBV29-1 with TRBJ1-3; no clear D gene. The CDR3 is CSVEVSGNTIYF. CDR3 bases: TGCAGCGTTGAAGTGAGCGGAAACACCATATATTTT.